The table lists the clone carrying this T cell receptor (beta chain) with many counts. Its target is unknown. The sample originates from a study of regulatory T cells in long-lasting Graves disease. On the study more broadly: More than 5 years of antithyroid drugs with positive TSH receptor antibodies defined persistent Graves' disease.

Time point given: persistent/refractory GD, antithyroid drugs over 5 years with positive TRAb. RNA extracted from PBMCs served as the sequencing template. Nine milliliters of peripheral blood went into EDTA tubes. Study-wide results and limits: Patients whose Graves' disease persisted exhibited lower TCR diversity than those newly diagnosed.

This CDR3 has 14 amino acids. Trimming took 2 bases from V and 5 from J, leaving 12 bases between them. CDR1 and CDR2 from the germline V gene are SGHTA and FQGNSA. With iRepertoire HTBI primers and Arm-PCR of CDR3 regions, TCR beta libraries were built. One entry per CDR3 protein results from TCRdb running MiXCR on the multiplex PCR reads. This repertoire shows some 280,000 distinct CDR3 sequences, approximately 20% found once; its top ten account for approximately 60%. The chain recombines TRBV7-2 with TRBJ2-5; D gene ambiguous. Sequenced material: peripheral blood mononuclear cells (PBMCs), taken when the disease was refractory, from a patient treated with antithyroid drugs. The TCR sequence derives from a female donor with Graves disease. The CDR3 loop reads CASSLFHGAETQYF. The CDR3 nucleotides read TGTGCCAGCAGCTTATTTCACGGAGCTGAGACCCAGTACTTC.